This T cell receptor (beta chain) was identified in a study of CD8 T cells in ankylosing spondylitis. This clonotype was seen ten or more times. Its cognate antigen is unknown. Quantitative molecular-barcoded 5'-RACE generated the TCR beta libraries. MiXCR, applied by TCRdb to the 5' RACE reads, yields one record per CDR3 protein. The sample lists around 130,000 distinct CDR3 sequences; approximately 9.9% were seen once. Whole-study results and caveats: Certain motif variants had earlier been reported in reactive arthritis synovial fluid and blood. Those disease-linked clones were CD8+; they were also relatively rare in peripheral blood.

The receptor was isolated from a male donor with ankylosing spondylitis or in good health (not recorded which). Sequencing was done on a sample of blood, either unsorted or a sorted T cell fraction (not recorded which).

The CDR3 reads CASTGSGNTIYF. For the CDR3, the DNA is TGTGCCAGCACGGGCTCTGGAAACACCATATATTTT. The chain has TRBV28 and TRBJ1-3, with no clear D. The V and J ends lost 7 bases and 0 bases respectively, with 4 bases between them. The CDR3 totals 12 residues. Germline loops: CDR1 MDHEN, CDR2 SYDVKM.